The 19 T cell receptor beta chains given below trace back to one sample, sequenced in a study of T cells in Graves' hyperthyroidism and ophthalmopathy (dated by TCRdb to between 2019 and 2020). Library method: multiplex PCR. Sequencing took place on an Illumina HiSeq 2000. TCR beta CDR3 regions were amplified from RNA transcripts. A first-round RT-PCR of the TCR CDR3 used the HTBI primer set with the Qiagen OneStep RT-PCR kit. Using fastp trimming at Q25 and MiXCR clonotype assembly, TCRdb reanalyzed the public sequencing data and kept in-frame beta chains. Each entry is one CDR3 protein sequence, shown with its most common DNA and genes. The sample table records 500,000 to 600,000 distinct CDR3 sequences; 16% of these occur just once. About 17% of the sample lies in the top ten. The sample comprised blood. Every receptor here comes from a woman between 18 and 30 years old with Graves' hyperthyroidism.

This clonotype was seen ten or more times. The J gene is TRBJ1-5, the V gene TRBV6-1; TRBD1 matches 9 bases. The germline gives CDR1 MNHNS, CDR2 SASEGT. The CDR3 totals 17 residues. The junction had 10 bases not matched to a gene; V was cut back by 4 bases and J by 3 bases. CDR3 sequence: CASSARTGAVFNQPQHF. For the CDR3, the DNA is TGTGCCAGCAGTGCCCGGACAGGGGCGGTTTTCAATCAGCCCCAGCATTTT.

This clonotype has a count of ten or more. The DNA for the CDR3 is TGTGCCACCAGTGATTTCAGGCAGCTCACAGATACGCAGTATTTT. It yields the protein CATSDFRQLTDTQYF. The rearrangement links TRBV24-1 to TRBJ2-3, with D unresolved. Trimming left V 1 base short and J 2 bases short, with 9 bases between. CDR1 is KGHDR and CDR2 is SFDVKD in the germline V gene. The length of the CDR3 is 15 residues.

This clonotype came up a few times. The rearrangement joins TRBV5-5 to TRBJ1-4; D is undetermined. Germline V gives CDR1 SGHKS, CDR2 YYEKEE (reference sequence). The CDR3 spans 12 residues. Trimming pared 2 bases from V and 8 bases from J, leaving 7 bases between. CDR3 coding DNA: TGTGCCAGCAGCTTTTCGGAAGAAAAACTGTTTTTT. Amino acid sequence: CASSFSEEKLFF.

Worth noting for this clonotype: This CDR3 fails to terminate in the conserved phenylalanine or tryptophan, so it likely reflects a read error. The rearrangement joins TRBV9 to TRBJ1-1; D is uncertain. Trimming cost V 4 bases and J 1 base, with 8 bases left between them. The germline CDR1 and CDR2 sequences are SGDLS and YYNGEE. This CDR3 is built from 13 residues. Here the CDR3 reads CASSPLPNTEAFL. The CDR3 nucleotides are TGTGCCAGCAGCCCCCTACCGAACACTGAAGCTTTCCTT.

As for this clonotype: A much larger clonotype is one base distant, so this may be a read error. The chain is built from TRBV7-2 and TRBJ2-7, with 10 bases aligning to TRBD2. The J segment lost 4 bases and the V segment lost 7 bases, leaving 7 bases of the junction unmatched. The CDR3 length is 14 residues. Germline lookup yields CDR1 SGHTA and CDR2 FQGNSA. The CDR3 region is CASTPSGGGYEQYF. CDR3 sequence (DNA): TGTGCCAGCACCCCGAGCGGGGGGGGGTACGAGCAGTACTTC.

This clonotype has a count of ten or more. The chain joins TRBV12-3 or TRBV12-4 to TRBJ2-2; 10 bases are a match to TRBD1. J was trimmed by 5 bases and V by 5 bases; bases with no gene match: 5. This CDR3 comprises 15 residues. The CDR3 spells CASSVDRGKTGELFF. In nucleotides, the CDR3 is TGTGCCAGCAGTGTGGACAGGGGGAAAACCGGGGAGCTGTTTTTT.

The V and J genes are TRBV6-1 and TRBJ2-4, with 7 bases matching TRBD1. This CDR3 has 15 amino acids. The trim removed 5 bases at V and 6 bases at J, leaving 10 bases unmatched. Germline loops: CDR1 MNHNS, CDR2 SASEGT. The CDR3 region has the DNA TGTGCCAGCAGTCCCCGACAGGGAGCGCGAAACATTCAGTACTTC. This gives the protein CASSPRQGARNIQYF.

This clonotype was counted many times. This chain connects TRBV20-1 to TRBJ2-3; 11 bases fit TRBD2. Germline V gene sequence: CDR1 DFQATT, CDR2 SNEGSKA (reference sequence). V lost 2 bases to trimming and J lost 2 bases; unmatched junction nucleotides: 3. The CDR3 contains 15 residues. CDR3: CSARLLAGATDTQYF. The CDR3 coding sequence is TGCAGTGCTAGACTACTAGCGGGGGCCACAGATACGCAGTATTTT.

This clonotype turned up a few times. The J gene is TRBJ2-1, the V gene TRBV10-3; D is undetermined. This CDR3 comprises 12 residues. Trimming left V 0 bases short and J 14 bases short, with 11 bases between. Germline CDR1 is ENHRY and CDR2 is SYGVKD. The CDR3 DNA follows: TGTGCCATCAGTGAGTCGGTGGCGACGAAGTTCTTC. Its translation: CAISESVATKFF.

There are a few counts of this clonotype. The chain has TRBV11-3 and TRBJ2-3, with 7 bases aligning to TRBD2. The CDR3 runs 17 residues. Germline values: CDR1 SGHNT, CDR2 YENEEA. V gave up 5 bases and J gave up 4 bases; unmatched junction bases: 15. In nucleotides, the CDR3 is TGTGCCAGCAGCCTACGGAGCGGGGCGCCCCTTTCAGATACGCAGTATTTT. Translated: CASSLRSGAPLSDTQYF. The complete variable domain, with remaining parts taken from reference TRBV11-3 and TRBJ2-3, reads EAGVVQSPRYKIIEKKQPVAFWCNPISGHNTLYWYLQNLGQGPELLIRYENEEAVDDSQLPKDRFSAERLKGVDSTLKIQPAELGDSAVYLCASSLRSGAPLSDTQYFGPGTRLTVL.

The chain has TRBV7-9 and TRBJ2-5; the match to TRBD2 covers 7 bases. Germline assignment: CDR1 SEHNR and CDR2 FQNEAQ (reference sequence). V trimming: 0 bases; J trimming: 7 bases; junction bases outside the gene matches: 2. The length of the CDR3 is 13 residues. CDR3 DNA: TGTGCCAGCAGCTTAGCGGGGGAGGGGACCCAGTACTTC. This gives the protein CASSLAGEGTQYF.

Many counts were recorded for this clonotype. The rearrangement links TRBV12-3 or TRBV12-4 to TRBJ2-7, with TRBD2 matching over 7 bases. This CDR3 region has 16 residues. With 5 bases clipped from V and 1 base from J, the junction kept 11 bases outside the gene matches. The CDR3 here is CASSPRGGAGSYEQYF. The CDR3 nucleotides are TGTGCCAGCAGTCCCCGGGGTGGAGCGGGGTCCTACGAGCAGTACTTC.

This clonotype came up a few times. The chain recombines TRBV2 with TRBJ2-1; D is possibly TRBD1 or TRBD2 (6 bases each). Trimming took off 4 bases at V and 9 bases at J, with 16 bases between the two ends. Germline V CDR1 and CDR2: SNHLY, FYNNEI. This CDR3 has 14 amino acids. The CDR3 loop is CASSAEGEACEQFF. In DNA, the CDR3 is TGTGCCAGCAGTGCCGAGGGGGAGGCATGTGAGCAGTTCTTC.

DNA of the CDR3: TGCAGCGGTCTAGCGGGGGACTCCCAAGAGACCCAGTACTTC. Translation gives CSGLAGDSQETQYF. V usage is TRBV29-1 and J usage is TRBJ2-5; 10 bases map to TRBD2. The CDR3 is 14 amino acids. Germline CDR1 SQVTM, CDR2 ANQGSEA. J gave up 1 base and V 7 bases, and 6 bases lay outside the gene matches.

This clonotype was seen a handful of times. This chain links TRBV5-6 with TRBJ1-5; D uncertain. With 0 bases removed from V and 0 bases from J, the gap between germline ends came to 10 bases. CDR1 is SGHDT, CDR2 YYEEEE, per germline. This CDR3 has 16 residues. The DNA for the CDR3 is TGTGCCAGCAGCTTGGCTGGATTGTATAGCAATCAGCCCCAGCATTTT. Its translation is CASSLAGLYSNQPQHF.

The rearrangement links TRBV30 to TRBJ1-1, with TRBD1 as a possible D gene (6 bases). V was shortened by 6 bases and J by 8 bases, with 13 bases between the two germline ends. There are 11 residues in the CDR3. The V gene's germline CDR1 is GTSNPN and CDR2 SVGIG (reference sequence). The CDR3 sequence: CACHRVSEAFF. The CDR3 DNA reads TGTGCCTGTCACAGGGTTTCCGAAGCTTTCTTT.

This clonotype was picked up a small number of times. This rearrangement joins TRBV28 to TRBJ2-6, with D possibly being TRBD1 (6 bases). The V gene's germline CDR1 is MDHEN and CDR2 SYDVKM. Trimming removed 4 bases at V and 4 bases at J, with 14 bases between. The CDR3 runs to 16 residues. The DNA of the CDR3 is TGTGCCAGCAGTTCCACAGGGTTGGGCGGGGCCAACGTCCTGACTTTC. Its protein is CASSSTGLGGANVLTF.

The V call is TRBV7-9, the J call TRBJ2-2, with D perhaps matching TRBD1 or TRBD2 (5 bases each). Trimming cost V 6 bases and J 4 bases, with 12 bases left between them. Per the germline V gene, CDR1 is SEHNR and CDR2 is FQNEAQ (reference sequence). The CDR3 sequence is 14 residues long. CDR3 amino acids: CASRSSGGTGELFF. The CDR3, as DNA: TGTGCCAGCAGATCTAGTGGGGGCACCGGGGAGCTGTTTTTT.

This clonotype was detected only a few times. The chain links TRBV5-5 to TRBJ2-5; 13 bases are a match to TRBD2. Per germline, CDR1 SGHKS and CDR2 YYEKEE (reference sequence). CDR3 length: 16 amino acids. Losses at the gene ends were 4 bases for V and 4 bases for J; bases not matched to a gene: 7. CDR3 sequence reads: CASSPGGLAGVETQYF. The CDR3 DNA sequence: TGTGCCAGCAGCCCCGGCGGACTAGCGGGAGTAGAGACCCAGTACTTC.